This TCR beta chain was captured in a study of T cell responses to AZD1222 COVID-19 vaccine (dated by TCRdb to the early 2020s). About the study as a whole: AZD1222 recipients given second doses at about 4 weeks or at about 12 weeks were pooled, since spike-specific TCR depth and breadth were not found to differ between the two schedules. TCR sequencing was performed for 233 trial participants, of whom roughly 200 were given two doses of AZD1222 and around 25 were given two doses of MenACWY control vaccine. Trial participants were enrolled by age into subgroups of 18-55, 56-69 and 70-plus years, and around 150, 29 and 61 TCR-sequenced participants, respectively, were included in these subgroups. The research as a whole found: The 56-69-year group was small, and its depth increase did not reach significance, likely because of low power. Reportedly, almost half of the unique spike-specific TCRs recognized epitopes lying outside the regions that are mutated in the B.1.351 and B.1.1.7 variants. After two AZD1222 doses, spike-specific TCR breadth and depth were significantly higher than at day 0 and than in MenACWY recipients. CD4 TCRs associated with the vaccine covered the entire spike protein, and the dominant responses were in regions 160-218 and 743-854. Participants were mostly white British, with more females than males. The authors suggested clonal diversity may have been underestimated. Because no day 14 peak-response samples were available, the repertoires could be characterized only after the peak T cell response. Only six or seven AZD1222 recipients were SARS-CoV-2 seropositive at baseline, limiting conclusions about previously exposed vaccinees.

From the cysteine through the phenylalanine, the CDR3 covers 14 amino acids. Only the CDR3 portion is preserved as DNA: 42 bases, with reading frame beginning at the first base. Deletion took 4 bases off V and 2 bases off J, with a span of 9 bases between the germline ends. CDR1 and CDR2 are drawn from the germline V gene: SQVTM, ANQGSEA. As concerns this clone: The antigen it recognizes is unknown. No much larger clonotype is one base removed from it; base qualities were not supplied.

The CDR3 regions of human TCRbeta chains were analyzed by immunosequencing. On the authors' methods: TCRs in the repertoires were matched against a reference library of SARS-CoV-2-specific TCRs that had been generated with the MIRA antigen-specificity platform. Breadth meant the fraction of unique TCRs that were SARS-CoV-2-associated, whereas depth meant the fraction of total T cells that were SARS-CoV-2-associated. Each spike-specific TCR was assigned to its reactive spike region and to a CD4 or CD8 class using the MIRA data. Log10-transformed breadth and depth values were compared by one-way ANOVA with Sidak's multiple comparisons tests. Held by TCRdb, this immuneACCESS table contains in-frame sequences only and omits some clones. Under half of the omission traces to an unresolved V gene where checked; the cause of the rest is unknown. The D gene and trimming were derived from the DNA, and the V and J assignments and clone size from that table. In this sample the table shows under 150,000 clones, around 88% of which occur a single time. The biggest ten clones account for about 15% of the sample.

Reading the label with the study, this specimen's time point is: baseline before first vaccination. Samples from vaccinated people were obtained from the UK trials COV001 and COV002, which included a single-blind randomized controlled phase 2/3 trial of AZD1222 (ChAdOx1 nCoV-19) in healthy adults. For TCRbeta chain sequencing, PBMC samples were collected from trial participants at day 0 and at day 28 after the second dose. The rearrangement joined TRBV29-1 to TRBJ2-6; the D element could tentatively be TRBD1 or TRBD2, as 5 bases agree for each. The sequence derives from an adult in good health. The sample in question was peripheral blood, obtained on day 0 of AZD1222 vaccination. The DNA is TGCAGCGTTGTCGGGGCGGCTGGGGCCAACGTCCTGACTTTC. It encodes CSVVGAAGANVLTF. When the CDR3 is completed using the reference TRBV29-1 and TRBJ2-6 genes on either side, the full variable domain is SAVISQKPSRDICQRGTSLTIQCQVDSQVTMMFWYRQQPGQSLTLIATANQGSEATYESGFVIDKFPISRPNLTFSTLTVSNMSPEDSSIYLCSVVGAAGANVLTFGAGSRLTVL.